The entry that follows covers one T cell receptor (beta chain) sequence. This specimen belongs to a study of CD8 T cells in Susac syndrome. Trimming took off 8 bases at V and 9 bases at J, with 17 bases between the two ends. This CDR3 has 14 residues. Reverse transcription used about 0.45 to 1 ug RNA and random hexamers. Multiplex PCR with immunoSEQ amplified the TCR beta CDR3 across 54 Vbeta and 13 Jbeta. In TCRdb, the immunoSEQ multiplex PCR reads were re-called with MiXCR into one record per CDR3 protein. The data hold some 300,000 distinct CDR3 sequences, with about 91% observed a single time. The receptor's source is a human donor with multiple sclerosis. The chain is built from TRBV12-3 or TRBV12-4 and TRBJ1-6, with TRBD1 as a possible D gene (6 bases). Sequencing input: CD8+ T cells from PBMCs. The CDR3 DNA reads TGTGCCAGCTTACTACAGGGTTATTCTTCACCCCTCCACTTT. Translation gives CASLLQGYSSPLHF.